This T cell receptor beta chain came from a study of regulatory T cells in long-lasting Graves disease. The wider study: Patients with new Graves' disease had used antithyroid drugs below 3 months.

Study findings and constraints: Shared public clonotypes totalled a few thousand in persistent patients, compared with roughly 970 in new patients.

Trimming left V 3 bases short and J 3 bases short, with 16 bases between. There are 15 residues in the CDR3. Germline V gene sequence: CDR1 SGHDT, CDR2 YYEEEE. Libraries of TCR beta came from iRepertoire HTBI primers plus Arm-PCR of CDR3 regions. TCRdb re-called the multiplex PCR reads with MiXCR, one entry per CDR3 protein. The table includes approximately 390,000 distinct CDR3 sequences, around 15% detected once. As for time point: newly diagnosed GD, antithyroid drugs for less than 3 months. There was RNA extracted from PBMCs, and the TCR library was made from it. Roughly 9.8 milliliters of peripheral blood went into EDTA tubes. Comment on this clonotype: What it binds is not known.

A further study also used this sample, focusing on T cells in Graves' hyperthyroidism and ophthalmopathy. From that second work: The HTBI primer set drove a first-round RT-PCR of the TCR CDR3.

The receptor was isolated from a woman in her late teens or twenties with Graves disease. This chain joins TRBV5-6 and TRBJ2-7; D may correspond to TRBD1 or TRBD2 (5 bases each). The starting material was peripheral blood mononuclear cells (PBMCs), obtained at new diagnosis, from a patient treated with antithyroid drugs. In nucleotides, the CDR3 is TGTGCCAGCAGCTCGGGGCCCACGGCTCTCTACGAGCAGTACTTC. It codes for CASSSGPTALYEQYF.